This TCR beta chain derives from a study of T cells in Graves' hyperthyroidism and ophthalmopathy. Authors of the study amplified TCR beta CDR3 regions from RNA transcripts. HTBI primers drove first-round RT-PCR of the TCR CDR3. MiXCR, applied by TCRdb to the multiplex PCR reads, yields one record per CDR3 protein. Seen here are about 52,000 distinct CDR3 sequences, approximately 52% observed once, and the top ten hold about a tenth. Findings and limits, study-wide: In simple terms, a model built on 13 V-J features told ophthalmopathy apart from stable hyperthyroidism. Most clonotypes that expanded in the thyroid above 0.001 also showed up in blood.

Trimming removed 0 bases from V and 7 bases from J, with 15 bases in between. Germline-derived CDR1 and CDR2 are ENHRY and SYGVKD. The CDR3 is 16 residues long. This clonotype was seen ten or more times. Its antigen is still unknown. V and J are TRBV10-3 and TRBJ2-2; weak D call: TRBD2 (6 bases). This receptor was obtained from a woman aged 50 to 60 with Graves' ophthalmopathy. Sequencing was carried out using blood. CDR3 sequence: CAISESGTLTSGELFF. CDR3 DNA sequence: TGTGCCATCAGTGAGTCCGGGACTTTAACCAGCGGGGAGCTGTTTTTT.